This passage covers 26 T cell receptor beta chains from one sample sequenced in a study of blood T cells in healthy people across ages. Using a J-beta primer mix together with a sample-barcoded 5' primer, a second PCR was run for about 6 to 12 cycles. Using its own MiXCR run on the 5' RACE reads, TCRdb lists one record per CDR3 protein. This table has roughly 1.5 million distinct CDR3 sequences, 40% to 45% appearing once. The sequenced material came from blood. These TCRs come from a woman between 18 and 29 years old in good health.

The rearrangement uses TRBV12-3 or TRBV12-4 and TRBJ1-5; D might be TRBD1 (5 bases). The CDR3 extends over 15 amino acids. Trimming pared 3 bases from V and 2 bases from J, leaving 11 bases between. The CDR3 coding sequence is TGTGCCAGCAGTTTTTACGACAGAGGCAATCAGCCCCAGCATTTT. It yields the protein CASSFYDRGNQPQHF.

The chain links TRBV9 to TRBJ1-1; no clear D. The CDR3 runs 13 residues. V gave up 3 bases and J gave up 7 bases, with 13 bases separating them. Per germline, CDR1 SGDLS and CDR2 YYNGEE. CDR3: CASSGAVWGEAFF. The CDR3 coding sequence is TGTGCCAGCAGCGGAGCTGTTTGGGGTGAAGCTTTCTTT.

The CDR3 sequence: CASSLPSSVEQFF. DNA of the CDR3: TGTGCCAGCAGCTTGCCCTCTAGCGTTGAGCAGTTCTTC. The rearrangement joins TRBV5-6 to TRBJ2-1; tentative D call: TRBD2 (6 bases). The germline V gene encodes CDR1 SGHDT and CDR2 YYEEEE. Trimming stripped 1 base from V and 9 bases from J, with 11 bases between. The CDR3 covers 13 residues.

About this clonotype: Compared with germline, one end of the junction differs, possibly owing to a read error. This rearrangement joins TRBV7-2 to TRBJ1-1; 8 nucleotides line up with TRBD1. Germline CDR1 SGHTA, CDR2 FQGNSA. The CDR3 loop spans 14 amino acids. CDR3 bases: TGCGCCAGCAGCCAGAGACAGGGGATGACTGAAGCTTTCTTT. Protein product: CASSQRQGMTEAFF.

The chain joins TRBV27 to TRBJ1-5; D is uncertain. CDR1 is MNHEY, CDR2 SMNVEV, per germline (reference sequence). The CDR3 sequence is 14 residues long. V was shortened by 5 bases and J by 3 bases, with 11 bases between the two germline ends. The CDR3 reads CASSPGSANQPQHF. CDR3 DNA: TGTGCCAGCAGTCCCGGGTCCGCCAATCAGCCCCAGCATTTT.

This clonotype was counted ten times or more. J is TRBJ2-7 and V is TRBV10-3, with D hard to call. Trimming shortened V by 1 base and J by 4 bases, and 2 bases separated the two germline ends. The CDR3 runs 11 residues. CDR1 is ENHRY, CDR2 SYGVKD, per germline. The CDR3 loop is CAISELYEQYF. CDR3 bases: TGTGCCATCAGTGAGTTGTACGAGCAGTACTTC.

This clonotype was seen a handful of times. This chain links TRBV7-9 with TRBJ2-1; possibly TRBD1 for D (5 bases). CDR3 size: 17 residues. V was cut by 5 bases and J by 0 bases, with 17 bases left in between. Germline CDR1 and CDR2: SEHNR and FQNEAQ (reference sequence). CDR3 amino acids: CASSLGHGRNSYNEQFF. CDR3 nucleotide sequence: TGTGCCAGCAGCCTTGGACACGGTCGAAACTCCTACAATGAGCAGTTCTTC. Complete variable domain (other parts from reference TRBV7-9 and TRBJ2-1): DTGVSQNPRHKITKRGQNVTFRCDPISEHNRLYWYRQTLGQGPEFLTYFQNEAQLEKSRLLSDRFSAERPKGSFSTLEIQRTEQGDSAMYLCASSLGHGRNSYNEQFFGPGTRLTVL.

The CDR3 DNA sequence: TGCGCCAGCAGCTTGGTTTCAGGGGGGACTAGCGGGAGGCGGACCTACAATGAGCAGTACTTC. This gives the protein CASSLVSGGTSGRRTYNEQYF. This chain connects TRBV5-1 to TRBJ2-7; the match to TRBD2 covers 15 bases. The trim removed 0 bases at V and 7 bases at J, leaving 20 bases unmatched. This CDR3 has 21 amino acids. The germline CDR1 and CDR2 sequences are SGHRS and YFSETQ. The full variable domain, in which reference TRBV5-1 and TRBJ2-7 provide the parts outside the CDR3, is KAGVTQTPRYLIKTRGQQVTLSCSPISGHRSVSWYQQTPGQGLQFLFEYFSETQRNKGNFPGRFSGRQFSNSRSEMNVSTLELGDSALYLCASSLVSGGTSGRRTYNEQYFGPGTRLTVT.

V is TRBV9 and J is TRBJ2-4; TRBD1 might be the D (5 bases). The J call may be in error: the DNA end matches TRBJ2-7 better. This CDR3 is built from 13 residues. Germline CDR1 and CDR2: SGDLS and YYNGEE. The CDR3 reads CASSPRSGLEQYF. Here the CDR3 DNA reads TGTGCCAGCAGCCCCCGTTCAGGGCTCGAGCAGTACTTC.

The chain couples TRBV4-3 to TRBJ2-7; perhaps TRBD1 as D (5 bases). Trimming pared 4 bases from V and 2 bases from J, leaving 12 bases between. Germline V gene data show CDR1 as LGHNA and CDR2 as YSLEER. The CDR3 runs 14 residues. The CDR3 loop reads CASSPQDKTYEQYF. The CDR3 coding sequence is TGCGCCAGCAGCCCTCAGGACAAGACCTACGAGCAGTACTTC.

This chain joins TRBV4-3 and TRBJ2-3; D call uncertain. Germline V gene sequence: CDR1 LGHNA, CDR2 YSLEER. This CDR3 is 14 amino acids long. V lost 1 base, J lost 4 bases, and 9 bases lay in between. The CDR3 bases are TGCGCCAGCAGCCAAGGGATGGGTCCAGATACGCAGTATTTT. This codes for CASSQGMGPDTQYF.

The chain is built from TRBV29-1 and TRBJ2-1, with D perhaps being TRBD1 or TRBD2 (5 bases each). The germline CDR1 and CDR2 sequences are SQVTM and ANQGSEA. V shed 5 bases and J shed 6 bases, with 14 bases lying between them. The CDR3 length is 13 residues. The CDR3 is CSVPGTTGNEQFF. CDR3 DNA sequence: TGCAGCGTTCCCGGGACCACCGGCAATGAGCAGTTCTTC.

This sequence joins TRBV5-5 and TRBJ1-2; the match to TRBD1 covers 8 bases. There are 18 residues in the CDR3. The V gene's germline CDR1 is SGHKS and CDR2 YYEKEE (reference sequence). J gave up 1 base and V 0 bases, and 11 bases lay outside the gene matches. CDR3 nucleotides: TGTGCCAGCAGCTTGGTCCGGACAGGGATGTATCTTAACTATGGCTACACCTTC. Translation gives CASSLVRTGMYLNYGYTF. Variable domain in full (rest from reference TRBV5-5 and TRBJ1-2): DAGVTQSPTHLIKTRGQQVTLRCSPISGHKSVSWYQQVLGQGPQFIFQYYEKEERGRGNFPDRFSARQFPNYSSELNVNALLLGDSALYLCASSLVRTGMYLNYGYTFGSGTRLTVV.

The rearrangement uses TRBV7-9 and TRBJ2-3, with 7 bases identical to TRBD2. The CDR3 is 16 amino acids. Trimming took 1 base from V and 5 from J; bases not matched to a gene: 9. CDR1 is SEHNR, CDR2 FQNEAQ, per germline (reference sequence). CDR3 in DNA: TGTGCCAGCAGCTTAGTTTTTGGGGGGGACCGAGATACGCAGTATTTT. Its protein product is CASSLVFGGDRDTQYF.

This clonotype was seen a few times. The chain combines TRBV27 with TRBJ2-1; 7 positions match TRBD1. The CDR3 loop spans 15 amino acids. In germline, CDR1 is MNHEY, CDR2 SMNVEV (reference sequence). V lost 6 bases and J lost 4; bases outside the gene matches: 9. The CDR3 bases are TGTGCCAGCAGCAGATCCGGGACAGTATACAATGAGCAGTTCTTC. Amino acids: CASSRSGTVYNEQFF.

A few counts support this clonotype. The CDR3 region has the DNA TGTGCCAGCAGCCCTCTAGCGGGAGGGGCTGGGGCCAACGTCCTGACTTTC. Amino acid sequence: CASSPLAGGAGANVLTF. V is TRBV7-3 and J is TRBJ2-6; 12 positions agree with TRBD2. The germline gives CDR1 SGHTA, CDR2 FQGTGA. The CDR3 is 17 residues long. After removal of 5 bases from V and 2 bases from J, the junction contained 4 bases not matched to a gene.

The chain employs TRBV20-1 and TRBJ2-7; TRBD2 agrees at 8 bases. Trimming cost V 1 base and J 4 bases; bases outside gene matches: 18. The CDR3 sequence is 18 residues long. Germline CDR1 and CDR2: DFQATT and SNEGSKA (reference sequence). The CDR3: CSARVHNQAGGRIYEQYF. The CDR3 nucleotides are TGCAGTGCTAGAGTTCACAATCAGGCGGGGGGCCGGATATACGAGCAGTACTTC.

The rearrangement links TRBV20-1 to TRBJ1-2; a weak D match, TRBD1 (5 bases). Germline V lookup: CDR1 DFQATT, CDR2 SNEGSKA (reference sequence). The CDR3 is made up of 13 amino acids. V was shortened by 6 bases and J by 4 bases, with 15 bases between the two germline ends. In nucleotides, the CDR3 is TGCAGTGCGGAGGGGCAGGGAACCTATGGCTACACCTTC. Translated: CSAEGQGTYGYTF.

V is TRBV19 and J is TRBJ2-3; D might be TRBD1 (5 bases). The CDR3 runs to 14 residues. The V and J ends lost 11 bases and 6 bases respectively, with 21 bases between them. Germline V gene lookup returns CDR1 LNHDA and CDR2 SQIVND (reference sequence). CDR3 coding DNA: TGTGCCTGTAACTCAAGGGGATTATTGGATACGCAGTATTTT. Translated, it gives CACNSRGLLDTQYF.

Details on this clonotype: Compared with germline, one end of the junction differs, possibly owing to a read error. The V call is TRBV6-5, the J call TRBJ2-1; TRBD2 matches 9 bases. Germline-derived CDR1 and CDR2 are MNHEY and SVGAGI. The CDR3 extends over 16 amino acids. The CDR3 coding sequence is TGTGCCAGCAGTTACACCAGCGGGGGGCCCTACAATGGGCAGTTCTTC. This gives the protein CASSYTSGGPYNGQFF.

The chain couples TRBV7-8 to TRBJ2-1; 7 nucleotides match TRBD2. The CDR3 runs 15 residues. V shed 1 base, J shed 8 bases, and the junction held 8 bases outside the gene matches. The germline V gene encodes CDR1 SGHVS and CDR2 FQNEAQ. CDR3 sequence: CASSLGYLSGDEQFF. The CDR3 nucleotides read TGTGCCAGCAGCTTAGGTTATTTGAGCGGGGATGAGCAGTTCTTC.

This clonotype has more than one count but fewer than ten. The chain has TRBV20-1 and TRBJ2-1; D unclear. The V and J ends lost 6 bases and 5 bases respectively, with 11 bases between them. CDR3 length: 12 amino acids. Germline V gives CDR1 DFQATT, CDR2 SNEGSKA (reference sequence). CDR3 sequence: CSAPVFHNEQFF. The CDR3 nucleotides are TGCAGTGCCCCTGTCTTCCACAATGAGCAGTTCTTC.

The CDR3: CASSPQDSYNEQFF. The DNA for the CDR3 is TGTGCCAGCAGTCCACAGGACAGTTACAATGAGCAGTTCTTC. This chain joins TRBV27 and TRBJ2-1, with D tentatively TRBD1 (6 bases). The germline CDR1 and CDR2 sequences are MNHEY and SMNVEV (reference sequence). The V gene lost 5 bases and the J gene lost 4 bases, with 12 bases spanning the gap. This CDR3 has 14 amino acids.

J is TRBJ1-4 and V is TRBV4-3, with 7 bases lining up with TRBD1. CDR1 is LGHNA, CDR2 YSLEER, per germline. V gave up 6 bases and J gave up 7 bases; unmatched junction bases: 8. This CDR3 has 14 amino acids. The chain's CDR3 is CASSPGTAAEKLFF. In nucleotides, the CDR3 is TGCGCCAGCAGTCCCGGGACAGCCGCTGAAAAACTGTTTTTT.

This clonotype was seen only a few times. The V call is TRBV27, the J call TRBJ1-2; D is perhaps TRBD1 (5 bases). From germline, CDR1 is MNHEY and CDR2 SMNVEV (reference sequence). V lost 7 bases, J lost 0 bases, and 21 bases lay in between. The CDR3 is 17 amino acids. In DNA form, the CDR3 reads TGTGCCAGCACCTCACTTGGGGTAGGAGGGGCTAACTATGGCTACACCTTC. Translation gives CASTSLGVGGANYGYTF.

The genes are TRBV6-2 or TRBV6-3 and TRBJ2-1; 9 bases are shared with TRBD2. Trimming took 7 bases from V and 8 from J; bases not matched to a gene: 9. This CDR3 spans 14 amino acids. CDR1 MNHEY and CDR2 SVGEGT come from the germline V gene. CDR3 DNA: TGTGCCAGCAAAACGATGAGGACTAGCGATGAGCAGTTCTTC. It codes for CASKTMRTSDEQFF.